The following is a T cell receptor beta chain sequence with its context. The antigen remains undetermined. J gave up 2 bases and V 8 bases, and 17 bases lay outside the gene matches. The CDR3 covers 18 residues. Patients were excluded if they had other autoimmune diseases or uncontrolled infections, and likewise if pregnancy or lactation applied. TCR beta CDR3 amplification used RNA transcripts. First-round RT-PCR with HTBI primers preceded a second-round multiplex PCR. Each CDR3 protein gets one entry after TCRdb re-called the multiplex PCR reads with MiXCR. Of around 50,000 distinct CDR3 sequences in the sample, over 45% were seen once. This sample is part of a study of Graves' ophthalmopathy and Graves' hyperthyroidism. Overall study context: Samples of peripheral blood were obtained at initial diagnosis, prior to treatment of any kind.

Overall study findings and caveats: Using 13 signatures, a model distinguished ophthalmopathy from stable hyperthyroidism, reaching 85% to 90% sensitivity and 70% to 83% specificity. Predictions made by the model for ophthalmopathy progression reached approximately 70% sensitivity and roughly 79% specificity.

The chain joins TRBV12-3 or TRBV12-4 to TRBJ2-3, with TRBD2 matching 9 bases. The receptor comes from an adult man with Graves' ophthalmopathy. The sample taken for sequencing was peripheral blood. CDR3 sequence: CASSPLPRSGGPTDTQYF. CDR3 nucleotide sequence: TGTGCCAGCTCACCACTGCCGCGGAGCGGGGGGCCCACAGATACGCAGTATTTT.